In this sample, the clone carrying this T cell receptor (beta chain) turned up a few times. Antigen unknown. The data stem from a study of CD4+ T cells in melanoma. Germline V gives CDR1 LGHNA, CDR2 YNFKEQ. The CDR3 length is 15 residues. Germline trimming cut 5 bases from V and 0 bases from J; bases unmatched to any gene: 6. Study observations and caveats: In melanoma, neoantigen-specific CD4+ T cells reportedly differed in differentiation state. A reported correlation linked neoantigen-specific CD4+ T cells to CD8+, macrophage and B cell function.

Assay used: immunoSEQ multiplex PCR; TCRdb lists only in-frame clones, some missing. This sample's table reports about 100 clones. V and J are TRBV4-2 and TRBJ2-7; TRBD2 matches 8 bases. The specimen sequenced was a T cell line or clone, from whole sample or a sorted T cell fraction (not recorded which). The TCR comes from a human donor with melanoma. Some clones in this sample may be carry-over from other donors' samples. CDR3 in amino acids: CASSYGGDSSYEQYF. In DNA form, the CDR3 reads TGTGCCAGCAGCTACGGGGGGGATAGCTCCTACGAGCAGTACTTC.